This TCR beta chain was retrieved from a study of T cells in Graves' hyperthyroidism and ophthalmopathy. Broader study findings: The blood repertoire included most of the expanded thyroid clonotypes above 0.001. In validation, the model predicted ophthalmopathy. These predictions came a median around 5.9 months before onset.

At least ten counts were recorded for this clonotype. Its cognate antigen is unknown. The CDR3 regions of TCR beta were amplified from RNA transcripts. TCR CDR3 regions were first amplified by RT-PCR with HTBI primers. TCRdb re-called the multiplex PCR reads with MiXCR, one entry per CDR3 protein. Seen here are 400,000 to 500,000 distinct CDR3 sequences, roughly 14% observed once, and the top ten hold approximately 13%. A patient was excluded if there was uncontrolled infection, other autoimmune disease, pregnancy or lactation. Used for diagnoses were clinical symptoms, serum thyroxine and TRAb, thyroid ultrasound and orbital computed tomography. CDR1 and CDR2 (germline): SEHNR, FQNEAQ (reference sequence). The CDR3 contains 15 residues. Losses at the gene ends were 5 bases for V and 5 bases for J; bases not matched to a gene: 9.

This sequence joins TRBV7-9 and TRBJ1-1; TRBD1 aligns across 9 bases. What was sequenced was blood. The clonotype comes from a man aged 18 to 29 with Graves' ophthalmopathy. The CDR3 region has the DNA TGTGCCAGCAGCCCGGGGACAGGGAAGTCGACTGAAGCTTTCTTT. As protein: CASSPGTGKSTEAFF.